The sample holds many counts of the clone carrying this TCR beta chain. Its antigen is unknown. V gave up 4 bases and J gave up 5 bases, with 8 bases separating them. CDR3 length: 11 amino acids. Germline CDR1 DFQATT, CDR2 SNEGSKA (reference sequence). This entry is derived from a study of shared clonotypes between healthy human individuals. As handled by the study authors: Owing to the provision of junction-only sequences devoid of quality scores by immunoSEQ, filtering differed. Assay used: immunoSEQ multiplex PCR; TCRdb lists only in-frame clones, some missing. V and J calls and clone size are copied from that table; D and trimming were computed from the DNA. The table has a few hundred thousand clones, 60% to 70% seen once. Study-level results: Memory subsets had estimated richness that was generally smaller than that of naive subsets.

The V call is TRBV20-1, the J call TRBJ1-2; D uncertain. The sequence was collected from a man aged 25 to 40 in good health. Specimen: memory CD4+ T cells sorted from blood. Regarding subset: CD45RA-negative fraction. CDR3 bases: TGCAGTGCTAATGCCCAGTATGGCTACACCTTC. This encodes CSANAQYGYTF.